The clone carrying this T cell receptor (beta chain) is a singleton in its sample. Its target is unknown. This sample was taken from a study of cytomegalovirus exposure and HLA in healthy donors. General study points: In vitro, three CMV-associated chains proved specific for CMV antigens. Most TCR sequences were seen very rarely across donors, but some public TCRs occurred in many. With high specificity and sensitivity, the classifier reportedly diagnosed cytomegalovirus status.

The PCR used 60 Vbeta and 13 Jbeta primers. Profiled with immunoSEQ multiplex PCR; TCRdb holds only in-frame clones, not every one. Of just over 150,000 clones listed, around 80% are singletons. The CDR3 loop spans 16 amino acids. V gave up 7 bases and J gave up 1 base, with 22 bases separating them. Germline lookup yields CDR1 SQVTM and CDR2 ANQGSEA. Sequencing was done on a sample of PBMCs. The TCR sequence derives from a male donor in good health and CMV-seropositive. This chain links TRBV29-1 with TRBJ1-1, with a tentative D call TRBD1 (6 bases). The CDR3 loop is CSATWGAGGSNTEAFF. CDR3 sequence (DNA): TGCAGCGCCACGTGGGGGGCGGGGGGCTCGAACACTGAAGCTTTCTTT.